The 17 T cell receptor beta chains presented below share a single source sample, sequenced in a study of cytomegalovirus exposure and HLA in healthy donors. The table came from immunoSEQ multiplex PCR; TCRdb's copy has only in-frame clones and leaves some out. The sample yields roughly 150,000 clones, 85% to 90% seen once. Material for sequencing was PBMCs. The origin of the receptors is a man younger than 30 in good health and CMV-seronegative.

This chain connects TRBV5-1 to TRBJ1-4, with D tentatively TRBD1 (6 bases). The ends were cut back, 0 bases at V and 4 bases at J, with 10 bases in the middle. The CDR3 runs to 15 residues. Germline values: CDR1 SGHRS, CDR2 YFSETQ. Written as DNA, the CDR3 is TGCGCCAGCAGCTTGGAGCACAGGGTTAATGAAAAACTGTTTTTT. It encodes CASSLEHRVNEKLFF. Full variable domain (outside the CDR3, taken from reference TRBV5-1 and TRBJ1-4): KAGVTQTPRYLIKTRGQQVTLSCSPISGHRSVSWYQQTPGQGLQFLFEYFSETQRNKGNFPGRFSGRQFSNSRSEMNVSTLELGDSALYLCASSLEHRVNEKLFFGSGTQLSVL.

This chain's CDR3 is CASSRSYMNTEAFF. CDR3 coding DNA: TGTGCCAGTAGTCGTAGCTACATGAACACTGAAGCTTTCTTT. The rearrangement joins TRBV19 to TRBJ1-1, with unresolved D. The V end was cut by 5 bases, the J end by 0 bases, with 10 bases between. The CDR3 consists of 14 residues. Germline lookup yields CDR1 LNHDA and CDR2 SQIVND (reference sequence).

About this clone: Compared with germline, one end of the junction differs, possibly owing to a read error. The chain links TRBV7-7 to TRBJ2-7, with D maybe TRBD2 (6 bases). Per the germline V gene, CDR1 is SSHAT and CDR2 is FNYEAQ (reference sequence). The CDR3 spans 15 residues. The CDR3 DNA is TGTGCTAGCAGCCCACGACTAGGGTTAATCTACGAGCAGTACTTC. As protein: CASSPRLGLIYEQYF.

This clone was counted once. The J gene is TRBJ1-6, the V gene TRBV7-8; weak D call: TRBD1 (5 bases). The CDR3 totals 15 residues. Trimming removed 5 bases from V and 8 bases from J, with 16 bases in between. Germline CDR1 reads SGHVS; CDR2 reads FQNEAQ. In nucleotides, the CDR3 is TGTGCCAGCAGCGCTACCCAGGGTGTTGATTCACCCCTCCACTTT. It codes for CASSATQGVDSPLHF.

The chain carries TRBV6-1 and TRBJ2-3; tentatively, D is TRBD2 (5 bases). Germline V gene data show CDR1 as MNHNS and CDR2 as SASEGT. Trimming took off 4 bases at V and 4 bases at J, with 12 bases between the two ends. The CDR3 covers 14 residues. In DNA form, the CDR3 reads TGTGCCAGCAGTGCCACGGGGTCCCCAGATACGCAGTATTTT. Amino acids: CASSATGSPDTQYF.

The chain combines TRBV6-5 with TRBJ2-3, with D unclear. V shed 3 bases and J shed 2 bases, with 9 bases lying between them. CDR1 is MNHEY and CDR2 is SVGAGI in the germline V gene. The CDR3 sequence is 14 residues long. CDR3 region: CASSYLYFTDTQYF. CDR3 in DNA: TGTGCCAGCAGTTATCTGTATTTCACAGATACGCAGTATTTT.

This chain connects TRBV15 to TRBJ1-2, with 8 bases aligning to TRBD1. V lost 0 bases and J lost 3; bases outside the gene matches: 9. Germline V gene sequence: CDR1 LNHNV, CDR2 YYDKDF (reference sequence). The CDR3 contains 17 residues. The CDR3 loop is CATSRDHSGTGHYGYTF. The CDR3 coding sequence is TGTGCCACCAGCAGAGATCACTCCGGGACAGGACACTATGGCTACACCTTC.

This clone occurred once. This chain uses TRBV27 with TRBJ1-3; D is uncertain. Germline V CDR1 and CDR2: MNHEY, SMNVEV (reference sequence). Trimming removed 0 bases at V and 4 bases at J, with 16 bases between. This CDR3 has 17 amino acids. CDR3 nucleotides: TGTGCCAGCAGTTTATCACTTGGCCCGTCGGGAGGAAACACCATATATTTT. It yields the protein CASSLSLGPSGGNTIYF.

The chain combines TRBV11-2 with TRBJ2-7; weak D call: TRBD1 (5 bases). V lost 1 base and J lost 4, with 11 bases in between. There are 14 residues in the CDR3. The germline V gene encodes CDR1 SGHAT and CDR2 FQNNGV. The CDR3 DNA sequence: TGTGCCAGCAGCTTAGTATCACAGGCATACGAGCAGTACTTC. Translated: CASSLVSQAYEQYF. Looking up the rest from reference TRBV11-2 and TRBJ2-7 gives the full variable domain: EAGVAQSPRYKIIEKRQSVAFWCNPISGHATLYWYQQILGQGPKLLIQFQNNGVVDDSQLPKDRFSAERLKGVDSTLKIQPAKLEDSAVYLCASSLVSQAYEQYFGPGTRLTVT.

This chain links TRBV21-1 with TRBJ2-7; TRBD1, the table's D call, was not compared with the DNA. TRBV21-1 is a pseudogene locus. The CDR3 extends over 15 amino acids. The CDR3 sequence: CASSKYGTGSHEQYV. As DNA, the CDR3 is TGTGCCAGCAGCAAATATGGGACAGGGTCCCACGAGCAGTACGTC.

This sequence joins TRBV28 and TRBJ2-3, with TRBD2 matching over 11 bases. Germline CDR1 and CDR2: MDHEN and SYDVKM. The length of the CDR3 is 15 residues. Trimming removed 8 bases from V and 5 bases from J; junction bases left unmatched: 9. CDR3 nucleotide sequence: TGTGCCAGCGGTGATAGCGGGGGGGCTGGAGATACGCAGTATTTT. Its translation: CASGDSGGAGDTQYF.

In DNA form, the CDR3 reads TGTGCCAGCAGTTCCGGGACAGGGCGCTATGGCTACACCTTC. It is translated as CASSSGTGRYGYTF. The J gene is TRBJ1-2, the V gene TRBV25-1; 9 nucleotides line up with TRBD1. In germline, CDR1 is MGHDK, CDR2 SYGVNS. The CDR3 loop spans 14 amino acids. V was pared by 5 bases and J by 4 bases, with 5 bases of the junction left unmatched.

The chain recombines TRBV2 with TRBJ1-4; weak D call: TRBD1 (6 bases). Trimming removed 1 base from V and 8 bases from J, with 20 bases in between. Germline CDR1 reads SNHLY; CDR2 reads FYNNEI. The CDR3 spans 17 residues. The DNA of the CDR3 is TGTGCCAGCAGTGAAGTCGTAGTAGGCAGGGGTCGGGAAAAACTGTTTTTT. Translating gives CASSEVVVGRGREKLFF.

V gene TRBV4-2 combines with J gene TRBJ1-5, with D possibly TRBD1 on 5 matching bases. The germline V and J ends were trimmed by 1 base and 3 bases, with 10 bases remaining between them. Germline assignment: CDR1 LGHNA and CDR2 YNFKEQ. CDR3 size: 15 residues. The CDR3 is CASSQAGQPNQPQHF. CDR3 sequence (DNA): TGTGCCAGCAGCCAAGCAGGACAACCCAATCAGCCCCAGCATTTT.

This chain joins TRBV7-2 and TRBJ2-7; 11 positions agree with TRBD2. The germline V gene has CDR1 SGHTA and CDR2 FQGNSA. Germline trimming cut 5 bases from V and 0 bases from J; bases unmatched to any gene: 3. CDR3 length equals 15 residues. This chain's CDR3 is CASSVTSGSSYEQYF. CDR3 DNA: TGTGCCAGCAGCGTTACTAGCGGGAGCTCCTACGAGCAGTACTTC.

On this clone itself: Other nucleotide sequences in the sample specify the same CDR3. V is TRBV6-5 and J is TRBJ2-6; D is perhaps TRBD1 (5 bases). V was shortened by 3 bases and J by 1 base, with 7 bases between the two germline ends. The CDR3 runs to 15 residues. The germline gives CDR1 MNHEY, CDR2 SVGAGI. CDR3 loop: CASSYSGSGANVLTF. The CDR3 bases are TGTGCCAGCAGTTATTCAGGGTCTGGGGCCAACGTCCTGACTTTC.

V and J are TRBV18 and TRBJ1-5; D is ambiguous. Germline-derived CDR1 and CDR2 are KGHSH and LQKENI. This CDR3 region has 13 residues. Deletions cut 2 bases from V and 5 bases from J, with 7 bases between. The chain's CDR3 is CASSPGSDQPQHF. The CDR3 bases are TGTGCCAGCTCACCAGGAAGCGATCAGCCCCAGCATTTT.